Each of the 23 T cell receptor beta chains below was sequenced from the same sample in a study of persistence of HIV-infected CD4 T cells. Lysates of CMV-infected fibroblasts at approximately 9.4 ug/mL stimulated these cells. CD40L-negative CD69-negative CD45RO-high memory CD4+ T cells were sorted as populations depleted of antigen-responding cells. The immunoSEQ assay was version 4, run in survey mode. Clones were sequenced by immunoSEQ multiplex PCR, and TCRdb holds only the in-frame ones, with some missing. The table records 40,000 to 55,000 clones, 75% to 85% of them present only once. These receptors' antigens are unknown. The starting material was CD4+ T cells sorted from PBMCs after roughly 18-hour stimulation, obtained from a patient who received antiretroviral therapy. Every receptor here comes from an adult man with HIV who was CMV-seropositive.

This CDR3 reads CSARGGEYQETQYF. CDR3 in DNA: TGCAGCGCCCGCGGCGGGGAGTACCAAGAGACCCAGTACTTC. The chain recombines TRBV29-1 with TRBJ2-5, with D maybe TRBD2 (6 bases). This CDR3 has 14 residues. With 7 bases removed from V and 0 bases from J, the gap between germline ends came to 15 bases. Germline V CDR1 and CDR2: SQVTM, ANQGSEA.

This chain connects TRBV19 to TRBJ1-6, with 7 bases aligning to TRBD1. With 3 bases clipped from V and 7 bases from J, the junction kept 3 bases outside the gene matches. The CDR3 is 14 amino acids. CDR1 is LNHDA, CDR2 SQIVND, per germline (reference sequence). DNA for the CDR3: TGTGCCAGTAGTATCGTCAGGGGGAATTCACCCCTCCACTTT. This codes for CASSIVRGNSPLHF.

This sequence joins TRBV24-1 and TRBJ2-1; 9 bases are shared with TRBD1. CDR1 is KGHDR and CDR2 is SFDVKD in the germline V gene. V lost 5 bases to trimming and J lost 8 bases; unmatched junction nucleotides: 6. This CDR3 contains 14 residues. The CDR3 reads CATSGTGVRDEQFF. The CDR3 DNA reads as TGTGCCACCAGTGGGACAGGGGTGCGCGATGAGCAGTTCTTC.

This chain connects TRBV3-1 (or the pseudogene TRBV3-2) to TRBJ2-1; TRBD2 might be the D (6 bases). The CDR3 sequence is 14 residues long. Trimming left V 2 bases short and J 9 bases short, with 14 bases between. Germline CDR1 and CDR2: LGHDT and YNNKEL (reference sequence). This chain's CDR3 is CASSQNRRGGEQFF. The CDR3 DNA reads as TGTGCCAGCAGCCAAAATAGGCGGGGTGGTGAGCAGTTCTTC.

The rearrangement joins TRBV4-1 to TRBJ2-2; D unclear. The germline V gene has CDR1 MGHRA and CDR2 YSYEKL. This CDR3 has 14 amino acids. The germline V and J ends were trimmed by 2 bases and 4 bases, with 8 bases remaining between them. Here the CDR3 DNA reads TGCGCCAGCAGCCAACGTAGGGTCACCGGGGAGCTGTTTTTT. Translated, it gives CASSQRRVTGELFF.

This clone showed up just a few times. As DNA, the CDR3 is TGTGCCAGTAGCCTCCGGGGGGAGTCTGGAAACACCATATATTTT. Its protein is CASSLRGESGNTIYF. The rearrangement joins TRBV19 to TRBJ1-3; D may be TRBD1 (5 bases). The CDR3 loop spans 15 amino acids. CDR1 and CDR2 from the germline V gene are LNHDA and SQIVND (reference sequence). V lost 6 bases and J 1 base, leaving 13 bases between the germline ends.

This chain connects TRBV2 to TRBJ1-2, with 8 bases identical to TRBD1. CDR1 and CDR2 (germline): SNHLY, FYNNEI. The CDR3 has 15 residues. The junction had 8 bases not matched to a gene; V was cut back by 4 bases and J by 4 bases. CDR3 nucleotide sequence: TGTGCCAGCAGTGGGGCCGGACAGGGCGCCTATGGCTACACCTTC. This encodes CASSGAGQGAYGYTF.

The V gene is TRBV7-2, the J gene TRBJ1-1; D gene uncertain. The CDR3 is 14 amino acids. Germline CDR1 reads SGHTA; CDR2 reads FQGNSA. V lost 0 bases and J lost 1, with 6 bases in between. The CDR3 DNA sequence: TGTGCCAGCAGCTTAGCGCGTAAGAACACTGAAGCTTTCTTT. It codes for CASSLARKNTEAFF. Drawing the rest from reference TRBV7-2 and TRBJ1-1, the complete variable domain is GAGVSQSPSNKVTEKGKDVELRCDPISGHTALYWYRQSLGQGLEFLIYFQGNSAPDKSGLPSDRFSAERTGGSVSTLTIQRTQQEDSAVYLCASSLARKNTEAFFGQGTRLTVV.

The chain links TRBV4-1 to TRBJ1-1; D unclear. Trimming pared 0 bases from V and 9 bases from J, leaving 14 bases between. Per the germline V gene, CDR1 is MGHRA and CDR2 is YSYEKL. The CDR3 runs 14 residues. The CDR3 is CASSQEVGKTKAFF. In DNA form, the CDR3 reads TGCGCCAGCAGCCAAGAAGTGGGTAAAACCAAAGCTTTCTTT.

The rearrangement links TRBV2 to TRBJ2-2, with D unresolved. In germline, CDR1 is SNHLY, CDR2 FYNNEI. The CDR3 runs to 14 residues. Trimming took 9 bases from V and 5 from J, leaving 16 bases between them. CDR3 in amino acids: CASSVLGQTGELFF. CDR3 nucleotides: TGTGCCAGTTCCGTTCTCGGCCAGACCGGGGAGCTGTTTTTT.

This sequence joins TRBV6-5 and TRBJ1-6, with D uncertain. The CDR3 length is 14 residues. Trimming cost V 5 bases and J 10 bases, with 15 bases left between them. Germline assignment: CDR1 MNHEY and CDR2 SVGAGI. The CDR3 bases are TGTGCCAGCAGTCCGAGTCGACGAGACTCACCCCTCCACTTT. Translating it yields CASSPSRRDSPLHF.

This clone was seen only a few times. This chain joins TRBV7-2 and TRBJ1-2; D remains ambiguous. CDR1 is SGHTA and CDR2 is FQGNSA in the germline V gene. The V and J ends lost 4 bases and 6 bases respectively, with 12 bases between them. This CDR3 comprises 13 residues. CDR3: CASSSWGVNGYTF. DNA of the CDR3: TGTGCCAGCAGCTCCTGGGGAGTAAATGGCTACACCTTC. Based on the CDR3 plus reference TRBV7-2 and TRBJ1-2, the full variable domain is GAGVSQSPSNKVTEKGKDVELRCDPISGHTALYWYRQSLGQGLEFLIYFQGNSAPDKSGLPSDRFSAERTGGSVSTLTIQRTQQEDSAVYLCASSSWGVNGYTFGSGTRLTVV.

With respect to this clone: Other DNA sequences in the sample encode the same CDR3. The CDR3 spells CASSVGRGAKNTEAFF. The CDR3 coding sequence is TGTGCCAGCAGCGTAGGACGAGGGGCAAAGAACACTGAAGCTTTCTTT. The chain is built from TRBV9 and TRBJ1-1; perhaps TRBD1 as D (5 bases). This CDR3 has 16 amino acids. Germline CDR1 reads SGDLS; CDR2 reads YYNGEE. V gave up 0 bases and J gave up 1 base, with 13 bases separating them.

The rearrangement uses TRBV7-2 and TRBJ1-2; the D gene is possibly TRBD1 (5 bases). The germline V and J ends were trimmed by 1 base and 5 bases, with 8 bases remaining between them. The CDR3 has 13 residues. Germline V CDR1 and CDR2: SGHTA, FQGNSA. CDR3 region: CASSLEAGYGYTF. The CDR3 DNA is TGTGCCAGCAGCTTAGAGGCAGGGTATGGCTACACCTTC.

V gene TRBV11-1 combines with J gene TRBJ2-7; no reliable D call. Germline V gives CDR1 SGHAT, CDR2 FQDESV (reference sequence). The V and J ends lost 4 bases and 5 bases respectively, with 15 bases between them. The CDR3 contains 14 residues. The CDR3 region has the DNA TGTGCCAGCAGCTGGTCAGGTCCGGGCAACGAGCAGTACTTC. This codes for CASSWSGPGNEQYF. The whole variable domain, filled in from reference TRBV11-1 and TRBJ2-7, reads EAEVAQSPRYKITEKSQAVAFWCDPISGHATLYWYRQILGQGPELLVQFQDESVVDDSQLPKDRFSAERLKGVDSTLKIQPAELGDSAMYLCASSWSGPGNEQYFGPGTRLTVT.

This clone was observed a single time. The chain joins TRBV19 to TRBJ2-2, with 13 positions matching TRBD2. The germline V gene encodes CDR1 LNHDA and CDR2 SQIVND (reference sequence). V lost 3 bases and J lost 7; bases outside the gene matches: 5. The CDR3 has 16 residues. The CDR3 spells CASSIGLAGAGGELFF. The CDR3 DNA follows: TGTGCCAGTAGTATTGGACTAGCGGGGGCGGGCGGGGAGCTGTTTTTT. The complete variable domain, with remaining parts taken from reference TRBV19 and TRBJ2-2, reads DGGITQSPKYLFRKEGQNVTLSCEQNLNHDAMYWYRQDPGQGLRLIYYSQIVNDFQKGDIAEGYSVSREKKESFPLTVTSAQKNPTAFYLCASSIGLAGAGGELFFGEGSRLTVL.

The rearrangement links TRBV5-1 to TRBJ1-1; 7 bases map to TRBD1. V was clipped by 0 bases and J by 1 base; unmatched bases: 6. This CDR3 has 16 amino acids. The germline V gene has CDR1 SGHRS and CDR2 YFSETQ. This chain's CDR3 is CASSLGLRQGNTEAFF. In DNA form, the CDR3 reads TGCGCCAGCAGCTTGGGTCTTCGACAGGGGAACACTGAAGCTTTCTTT.

This CDR3 is CASSIEGARTEAFF. The CDR3 DNA follows: TGTGCCAGCTCAATTGAGGGGGCGAGGACTGAAGCTTTCTTT. The chain links TRBV18 to TRBJ1-1; 7 bases match TRBD1. J gave up 5 bases and V 5 bases, and 8 bases lay outside the gene matches. CDR1 KGHSH and CDR2 LQKENI come from the germline V gene. The CDR3 has 14 amino acids.

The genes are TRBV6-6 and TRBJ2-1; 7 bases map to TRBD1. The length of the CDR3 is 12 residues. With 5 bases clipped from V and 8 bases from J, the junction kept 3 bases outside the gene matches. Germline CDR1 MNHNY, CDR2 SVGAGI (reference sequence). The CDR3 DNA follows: TGTGCCAGCAGTCCCCAGGGGGATGAGCAGTTCTTC. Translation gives CASSPQGDEQFF.

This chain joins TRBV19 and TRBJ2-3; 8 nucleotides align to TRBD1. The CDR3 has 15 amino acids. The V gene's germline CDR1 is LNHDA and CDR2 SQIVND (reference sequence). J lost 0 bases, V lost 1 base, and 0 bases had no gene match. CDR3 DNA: TGTGCCAGTAGTATAGGGACAGGGAGCACAGATACGCAGTATTTT. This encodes CASSIGTGSTDTQYF.

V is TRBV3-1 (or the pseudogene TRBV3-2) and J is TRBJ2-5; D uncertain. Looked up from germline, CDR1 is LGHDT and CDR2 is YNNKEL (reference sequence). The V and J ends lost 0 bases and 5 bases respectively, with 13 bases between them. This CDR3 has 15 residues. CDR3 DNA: TGTGCCAGCAGCCAAGATAGGGCCAGTCGGGAGACCCAGTACTTC. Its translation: CASSQDRASRETQYF.

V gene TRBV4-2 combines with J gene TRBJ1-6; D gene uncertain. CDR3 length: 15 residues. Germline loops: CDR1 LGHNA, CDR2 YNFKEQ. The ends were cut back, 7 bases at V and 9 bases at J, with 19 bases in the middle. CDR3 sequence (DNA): TGTGCCAGCAACCCCGGAGGGATCTCCACTTCACCCCTCCACTTT. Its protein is CASNPGGISTSPLHF.

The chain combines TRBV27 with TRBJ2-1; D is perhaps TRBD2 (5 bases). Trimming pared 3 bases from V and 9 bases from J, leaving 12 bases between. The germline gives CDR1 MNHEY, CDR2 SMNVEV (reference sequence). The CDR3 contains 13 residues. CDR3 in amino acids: CASSFRTRGEQFF. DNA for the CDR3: TGTGCCAGCAGTTTCCGGACCCGGGGTGAGCAGTTCTTC.